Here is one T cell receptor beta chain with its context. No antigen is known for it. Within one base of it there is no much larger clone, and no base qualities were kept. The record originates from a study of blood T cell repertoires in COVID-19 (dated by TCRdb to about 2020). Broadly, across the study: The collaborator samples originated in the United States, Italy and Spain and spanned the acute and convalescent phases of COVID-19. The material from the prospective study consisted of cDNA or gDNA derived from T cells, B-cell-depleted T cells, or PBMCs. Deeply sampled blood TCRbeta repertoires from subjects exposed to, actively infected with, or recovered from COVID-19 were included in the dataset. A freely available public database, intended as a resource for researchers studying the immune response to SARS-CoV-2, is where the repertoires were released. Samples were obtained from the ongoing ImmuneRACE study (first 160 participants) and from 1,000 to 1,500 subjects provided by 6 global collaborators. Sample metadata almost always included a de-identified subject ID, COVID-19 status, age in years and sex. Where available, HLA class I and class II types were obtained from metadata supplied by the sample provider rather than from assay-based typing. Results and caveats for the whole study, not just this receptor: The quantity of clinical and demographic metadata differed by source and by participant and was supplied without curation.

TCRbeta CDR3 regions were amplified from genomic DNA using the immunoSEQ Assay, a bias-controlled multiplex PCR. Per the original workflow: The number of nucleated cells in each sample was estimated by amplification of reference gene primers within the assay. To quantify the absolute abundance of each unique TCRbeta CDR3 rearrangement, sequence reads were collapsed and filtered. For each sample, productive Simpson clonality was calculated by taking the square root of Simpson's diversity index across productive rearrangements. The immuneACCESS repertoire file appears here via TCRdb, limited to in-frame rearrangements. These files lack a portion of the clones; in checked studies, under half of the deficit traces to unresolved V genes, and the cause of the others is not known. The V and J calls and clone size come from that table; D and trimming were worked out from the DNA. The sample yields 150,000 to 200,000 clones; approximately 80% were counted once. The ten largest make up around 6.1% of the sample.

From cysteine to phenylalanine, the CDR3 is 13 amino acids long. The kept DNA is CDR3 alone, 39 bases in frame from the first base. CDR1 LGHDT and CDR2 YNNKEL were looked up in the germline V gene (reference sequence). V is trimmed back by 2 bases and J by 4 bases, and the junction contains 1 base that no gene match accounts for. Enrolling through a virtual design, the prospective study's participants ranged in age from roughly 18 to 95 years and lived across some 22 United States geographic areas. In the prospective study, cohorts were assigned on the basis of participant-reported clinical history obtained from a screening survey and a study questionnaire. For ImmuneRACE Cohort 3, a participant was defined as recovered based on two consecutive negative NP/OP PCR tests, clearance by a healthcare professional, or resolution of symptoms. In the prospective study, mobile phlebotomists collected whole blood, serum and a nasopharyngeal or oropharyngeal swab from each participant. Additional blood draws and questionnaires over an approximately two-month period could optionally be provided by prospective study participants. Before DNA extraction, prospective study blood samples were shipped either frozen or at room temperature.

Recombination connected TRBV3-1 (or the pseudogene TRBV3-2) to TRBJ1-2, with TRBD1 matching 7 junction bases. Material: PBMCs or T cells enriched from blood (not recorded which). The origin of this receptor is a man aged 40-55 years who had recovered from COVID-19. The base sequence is TGTGCCAGCAGCCAAAGACAGGGCTATGGCTACACCTTC. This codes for CASSQRQGYGYTF.